The source of this T cell receptor beta chain is a study of blood T cell repertoires in COVID-19. Produced via immunoSEQ multiplex PCR; TCRdb's table is partial and in-frame only. The sample has around 330,000 clones, around 87% seen once. This CDR3 spans 12 amino acids. Germline V CDR1 and CDR2: MNHEY, SMNVEV (reference sequence). This TCR derives from a woman aged 45-65 years with active or convalescent COVID-19. The genes are TRBV27 and TRBJ1-1; 10 bases agree with TRBD1. Sample: peripheral blood. The CDR3 loop reads CSTGGSNTEAFF. The CDR3 region has the DNA TGTTCGACAGGGGGCTCGAACACTGAAGCTTTCTTT.